This passage covers 8 T cell receptor beta chains from one sample sequenced in a study of blood T cell repertoires in COVID-19. The data were produced by immunoSEQ multiplex PCR, yet TCRdb's version contains in-frame clones alone and is incomplete. The sample holds approximately 210,000 clones, approximately 80% seen once. Material: PBMCs or T cells enriched from blood (not recorded which). Receptors were obtained from a man between 35 and 55 years old who had recovered from COVID-19.

The DNA of the CDR3 is TGTGCCAGCAGTGAAGTGGAGGGGGCCTATGGCTACACCTTC. Translation: CASSEVEGAYGYTF. J is TRBJ1-2 and V is TRBV6-1; the match to TRBD1 covers 7 bases. The V gene's germline CDR1 is MNHNS and CDR2 SASEGT. This CDR3 is built from 14 residues. The V and J ends lost 1 base and 4 bases, in that order; junction bases with no gene match: 3.

The CDR3 protein is CASGGVANEKLFF. The CDR3 DNA sequence: TGTGCCAGCGGGGGCGTAGCTAATGAAAAACTGTTTTTT. The chain employs TRBV27 and TRBJ1-4; TRBD1 is a possible D gene (6 bases). Trimming left V 8 bases short and J 3 bases short, with 10 bases between. The CDR3 totals 13 residues. Germline assignment: CDR1 MNHEY and CDR2 SMNVEV (reference sequence).

V is TRBV19 and J is TRBJ1-5, with unresolved D. V gave up 5 bases and J gave up 4 bases, with 9 bases separating them. From germline, CDR1 is LNHDA and CDR2 SQIVND (reference sequence). This CDR3 spans 13 amino acids. CDR3: CASSGQPNQPQHF. DNA for the CDR3: TGTGCCAGTAGTGGGCAGCCTAATCAGCCCCAGCATTTT.

The chain recombines TRBV6-6 with TRBJ1-1; 7 bases align to TRBD1. The CDR3 extends over 11 amino acids. V shed 6 bases, J shed 6 bases, and the junction held 1 base outside the gene matches. CDR1 and CDR2 from the germline V gene are MNHNY and SVGAGI (reference sequence). The CDR3 DNA is TGTGCCAGCAGGACAGGGTCTGAAGCTTTCTTT. It specifies CASRTGSEAFF.

The chain couples TRBV18 to TRBJ1-5; D is possibly TRBD1 (6 bases). V was shortened by 6 bases and J by 5 bases, with 14 bases between the two germline ends. The CDR3 loop spans 14 amino acids. CDR1 and CDR2 (germline): KGHSH, LQKENI. CDR3 region: CASSLDRKDQPQHF. Here the CDR3 DNA reads TGTGCCAGCTCTCTCGACAGGAAAGATCAGCCCCAGCATTTT.

For the CDR3, the DNA is TGCGCCAGCCGGGGGGGAAGCGGGACCACAGATACGCAGTATTTT. Protein product: CASRGGSGTTDTQYF. V and J are TRBV5-1 and TRBJ2-3, with 8 bases lining up with TRBD2. This CDR3 region has 15 residues. The J segment lost 2 bases and the V segment lost 7 bases, leaving 9 bases of the junction unmatched. Germline loops: CDR1 SGHRS, CDR2 YFSETQ.

In DNA, the CDR3 is TGTGCCAGCAGCCCAAGGGGCAGGGAGACCCAGTACTTC. It is translated as CASSPRGRETQYF. This chain uses TRBV13 with TRBJ2-5, with D possibly TRBD1 on 5 matching bases. The V end was cut by 5 bases, the J end by 5 bases, with 12 bases between. The CDR3 loop spans 13 amino acids. In germline, CDR1 is PRHDT, CDR2 FYEKMQ (reference sequence).

The chain is built from TRBV5-1 and TRBJ1-2; D is uncertain. The CDR3 runs 14 residues. Germline CDR1 and CDR2: SGHRS and YFSETQ. Trimming took off 0 bases at V and 4 bases at J, with 10 bases between the two ends. The CDR3, as DNA: TGCGCCAGCAGCTTGGGTGACTACCCCTATGGCTACACCTTC. This codes for CASSLGDYPYGYTF.